This note documents a single T cell receptor beta chain sequence. Its antigen is as yet unknown. The data derive from a study of T cells expressing NK-cell markers. The overall study: HCMV seropositivity characterized most of the eight sequenced donors, and seronegativity one. Whole-study results and caveats: Dominant NKG2C+ clonotypes were found to form roughly 1.0-7.0% of CD8+ T cells in roughly 6 donors.

Germline-derived CDR1 and CDR2 are LGHNA and YSLEER. The CDR3 length is 17 residues. Generation of TCR beta cDNA was performed by 5'RACE template switching incorporating UMIs. TCRdb re-called the 5' RACE reads; every CDR3 protein appears as one record, without DNA. The sample holds approximately 150,000 distinct CDR3 sequences. Sequencing input: blood T cells: a sorted CD56 or NKG2C T cell subset, CD4+ or CD8+ T cells, or bulk PBMC T cells (not recorded which). This clonotype originated in a man between 18 and 29 years old in good health. The V call is TRBV4-3, the J call TRBJ2-1; TCRdb's D gene call, TRBD2, goes unchecked for lack of DNA. CDR3 sequence: CASSQGDLAASYNEQFF.